One and the same sample provided the 19 T cell receptor beta chains below, sequenced in a study of T cells after yellow fever vaccination. MiXCR, applied by TCRdb to the 5' RACE reads, yields one record per CDR3 protein. This sample carries about 500,000 distinct CDR3 sequences, about a sixth of them seen once, and the ten largest clones take around a sixth. The specimen was PBMCs, collected about 5 days after the first yellow fever vaccination. The receptors stem from a man in his late teens or twenties who received the YFV17D yellow fever vaccine.

The genes are TRBV6-5 and TRBJ2-2; D remains unclear. Trimming removed 2 bases from V and 4 bases from J, with 5 bases in between. Per the germline V gene, CDR1 is MNHEY and CDR2 is SVGAGI. This CDR3 has 13 residues. DNA for the CDR3: TGTGCCAGCAGTTACGCCCCCACCGGGGAGCTGTTTTTT. Protein: CASSYAPTGELFF.

The V and J genes are TRBV5-1 and TRBJ2-7; D is possibly TRBD2 (6 bases). Trimming left V 0 bases short and J 7 bases short, with 17 bases between. From germline, CDR1 is SGHRS and CDR2 YFSETQ. This CDR3 is built from 15 residues. The CDR3 coding sequence is TGCGCCAGCAGCTTGGGGGTAGGAGGGGCTGGTGAGCAGTACGTC. It yields the protein CASSLGVGGAGEQYV.

This clonotype was counted only a few times. The rearrangement joins TRBV15 to TRBJ1-1; TRBD1 aligns across 7 bases. This CDR3 is 16 amino acids long. The germline CDR1 and CDR2 sequences are LNHNV and YYDKDF (reference sequence). The V and J ends lost 9 bases and 4 bases, in that order; junction bases with no gene match: 17. CDR3 region: CATGSPGQSPGTEAFF. DNA of the CDR3: TGTGCCACTGGGTCTCCGGGACAGTCTCCTGGCACTGAAGCTTTCTTT. The full variable domain, completed using reference TRBV15 and TRBJ1-1, is DAMVIQNPRYQVTQFGKPVTLSCSQTLNHNVMYWYQQKSSQAPKLLFHYYDKDFNNEADTPDNFQSRRPNTSFCFLDIRSPGLGDTAMYLCATGSPGQSPGTEAFFGQGTRLTVV.

V gene TRBV10-3 combines with J gene TRBJ2-1; D possibly matches TRBD1 or TRBD2 (5 bases each). The CDR3 has 16 residues. Trimming pared 4 bases from V and 2 bases from J, leaving 15 bases between. CDR1 and CDR2 (germline): ENHRY, SYGVKD. The CDR3 DNA sequence: TGTGCCATCAGTGCCACGAGGGGATCCCCCTACAATGAGCAGTTCTTC. It yields the protein CAISATRGSPYNEQFF.

This clonotype has a count of ten or more. The rearrangement uses TRBV5-1 and TRBJ2-5; 11 bases agree with TRBD2. CDR3 length: 15 residues. The germline V gene encodes CDR1 SGHRS and CDR2 YFSETQ. V gave up 2 bases and J gave up 3 bases; unmatched junction bases: 3. CDR3 region: CASSFGTSGEETQYF. CDR3 DNA sequence: TGCGCCAGCAGCTTCGGGACTAGCGGAGAAGAGACCCAGTACTTC.

The chain recombines TRBV7-6 with TRBJ2-3; 10 nucleotides match TRBD2. With V trimmed by 5 bases and J by 2 bases, 28 bases remained unmatched. CDR1 is SGHVS and CDR2 is FNYEAQ in the germline V gene. The CDR3 contains 23 residues. As DNA, the CDR3 is TGTGCCAGCAGCATCCAGACAACTGGGAGGCTAGCGGGGGAAGATCGATTCACAGATACGCAGTATTTT. Amino acids: CASSIQTTGRLAGEDRFTDTQYF.

The chain has TRBV3-1 and TRBJ2-3, with 9 bases identical to TRBD2. The CDR3 totals 17 residues. Per germline, CDR1 LGHDT and CDR2 YNNKEL (reference sequence). V lost 6 bases to trimming and J lost 3 bases; unmatched junction nucleotides: 13. CDR3 DNA sequence: TGTGCCAGCAGTCTCTTGGGCGGGGGGGCTTGGACAGATACGCAGTATTTT. It codes for CASSLLGGGAWTDTQYF.

The rearrangement links TRBV5-1 to TRBJ2-5, with 13 bases fitting TRBD2. The CDR3 consists of 16 residues. The germline gives CDR1 SGHRS, CDR2 YFSETQ. V was pared by 4 bases and J by 3 bases, with 6 bases of the junction left unmatched. In nucleotides, the CDR3 is TGCGCCAGCAGCCCGGGACTAGCGGGGACTGAAGAGACCCAGTACTTC. Translated: CASSPGLAGTEETQYF.

The gene calls are TRBV5-4 and TRBJ1-1; D is ambiguous. The CDR3 has 15 amino acids. Germline V gene data show CDR1 as SGHNT and CDR2 as YYREEE (reference sequence). Trimming took off 0 bases at V and 1 base at J, with 10 bases between the two ends. CDR3 residues: CASSLGAGPNTEAFF. The CDR3 DNA sequence: TGTGCCAGCAGCTTGGGGGCAGGTCCGAACACTGAAGCTTTCTTT.

This clonotype came up many times. The chain employs TRBV20-1 and TRBJ2-3, with TRBD2 matching over 8 bases. With 6 bases clipped from V and 1 base from J, the junction kept 0 bases outside the gene matches. This CDR3 spans 12 amino acids. Germline V CDR1 and CDR2: DFQATT, SNEGSKA (reference sequence). CDR3 region: CSARGGTDTQYF. The CDR3 bases are TGCAGTGCGCGGGGGGGCACAGATACGCAGTATTTT.

This clonotype turned up a few times. V usage is TRBV25-1 and J usage is TRBJ2-3, with TRBD2 matching over 7 bases. This CDR3 is built from 15 residues. CDR1 is MGHDK, CDR2 SYGVNS, per germline. V shed 3 bases and J 4 bases; nucleotides not matched to a gene: 7. The CDR3 DNA sequence: TGTGCCAGCAGTGACCTCACTCGGGGGGCAGATACGCAGTATTTT. Translating gives CASSDLTRGADTQYF.

Only a few counts were recorded for this clonotype. This chain uses TRBV6-2 or TRBV6-3 with TRBJ2-5; 7 nucleotides align to TRBD2. V shed 8 bases, J shed 5 bases, and the junction held 11 bases outside the gene matches. The CDR3 contains 14 residues. Germline CDR1 and CDR2: MNHEY and SVGEGT. The CDR3 region has the DNA TGTGCCAGCCTTGACTGGGGGGGAGCCGAGACCCAGTACTTC. Its protein product is CASLDWGGAETQYF.

This clonotype was counted many times. The chain couples TRBV7-2 to TRBJ2-5, with D perhaps matching TRBD2 (6 bases). Germline V gene data show CDR1 as SGHTA and CDR2 as FQGNSA. CDR3 length: 14 amino acids. Trimming stripped 4 bases from V and 7 bases from J, with 16 bases between. CDR3 sequence reads: CASSSMPDGGTQYF. The CDR3, as DNA: TGTGCCAGCAGCTCAATGCCGGACGGGGGGACCCAGTACTTC. The whole variable domain, remainder taken from reference TRBV7-2 and TRBJ2-5, is GAGVSQSPSNKVTEKGKDVELRCDPISGHTALYWYRQSLGQGLEFLIYFQGNSAPDKSGLPSDRFSAERTGGSVSTLTIQRTQQEDSAVYLCASSSMPDGGTQYFGPGTRLLVL.

This clonotype has a handful of counts. The rearrangement uses TRBV7-8 and TRBJ1-3, with D uncertain. V lost 5 bases and J lost 0, with 14 bases in between. The germline V gene encodes CDR1 SGHVS and CDR2 FQNEAQ. This CDR3 has 16 residues. The CDR3 protein is CASSPRGTSSGNTIYF. CDR3 sequence (DNA): TGTGCCAGCAGCCCACGGGGTACGAGCTCTGGAAACACCATATATTTT. The variable domain in full, completed from reference TRBV7-8 and TRBJ1-3, reads GAGVSQSPRYKVAKRGQDVALRCDPISGHVSLFWYQQALGQGPEFLTYFQNEAQLDKSGLPSDRFFAERPEGSVSTLKIQRTQQEDSAVYLCASSPRGTSSGNTIYFGEGSWLTVV.

This clonotype has a handful of counts. J is TRBJ2-1 and V is TRBV20-1, with 11 bases fitting TRBD2. With 5 bases clipped from V and 3 bases from J, the junction kept 9 bases outside the gene matches. Germline V gene data show CDR1 as DFQATT and CDR2 as SNEGSKA (reference sequence). The CDR3 is 16 amino acids. As DNA, the CDR3 is TGCAGTGCTTTTCATAGCGGGGGGGCGGTCTACAATGAGCAGTTCTTC. Its protein is CSAFHSGGAVYNEQFF.

This clonotype was seen more than once but under ten times. The V gene is TRBV7-2, the J gene TRBJ2-7, with no clear D. Germline CDR1 is SGHTA and CDR2 is FQGNSA. This CDR3 is built from 14 residues. With 1 base removed from V and 3 bases from J, the gap between germline ends came to 10 bases. The CDR3 here is CASSLEAVYYEQYF. CDR3 DNA: TGTGCCAGCAGCTTAGAGGCCGTTTACTACGAGCAGTACTTC.

This clonotype was counted between two and nine times. This rearrangement joins TRBV20-1 to TRBJ2-4; D remains unclear. CDR3 size: 14 residues. Trimming removed 4 bases from V and 0 bases from J, with 10 bases in between. Looked up from germline, CDR1 is DFQATT and CDR2 is SNEGSKA (reference sequence). CDR3 DNA: TGCAGTGCTACCGGTGGGGTAGCCAAAAACATTCAGTACTTC. Amino acids: CSATGGVAKNIQYF.

This clonotype was detected a few times. The rearrangement uses TRBV28 and TRBJ1-2, with TRBD1 matching over 9 bases. The CDR3 runs 15 residues. Germline CDR1 MDHEN, CDR2 SYDVKM. Trimming cost V 6 bases and J 6 bases; bases outside gene matches: 11. The CDR3 DNA follows: TGTGCCAGCAGAGACCCGGGACAGGGTATGAATGGCTACACCTTC. Translating gives CASRDPGQGMNGYTF.

This rearrangement joins TRBV30 to TRBJ2-3; perhaps TRBD2 as D (6 bases). This CDR3 spans 14 amino acids. The V end was cut by 4 bases, the J end by 0 bases, with 11 bases between. Looked up from germline, CDR1 is GTSNPN and CDR2 is SVGIG (reference sequence). For the CDR3, the DNA is TGTGCCTGGACAACGGGACTCAGCACAGATACGCAGTATTTT. It codes for CAWTTGLSTDTQYF.